Shown below are 11 T cell receptor beta chains from a single sample sequenced in a study of chemoradiotherapy in HPV16-positive cancers. TCRdb's copy holds only in-frame clones and misses some; the assay was immunoSEQ multiplex PCR. This table holds thousands of clones, roughly 79% found once. Collection of the sample occurred from a patient who underwent chemoradiotherapy. The source is a human donor with HPV-associated anogenital cancer.

This chain connects TRBV9 to TRBJ2-5; D unresolved. Germline lookup yields CDR1 SGDLS and CDR2 YYNGEE. The CDR3 extends over 14 amino acids. V lost 0 bases and J lost 5, with 11 bases in between. Here the CDR3 DNA reads TGTGCCAGCAGCGTAGGTCCCTTGGGGGAGACCCAGTACTTC. Amino acids: CASSVGPLGETQYF.

This chain connects TRBV5-1 to TRBJ2-7; D is uncertain. This CDR3 spans 14 amino acids. V dropped 0 bases and J dropped 1 base, with 8 bases sitting between them. Germline lookup yields CDR1 SGHRS and CDR2 YFSETQ. The DNA of the CDR3 is TGCGCCAGCAGCTTGGCCCTGGGTTCCTACGAGCAGTACTTC. This codes for CASSLALGSYEQYF.

V gene TRBV5-4 combines with J gene TRBJ2-7; TRBD2 is a possible D gene (7 bases). This CDR3 spans 15 amino acids. V was pared by 1 base and J by 2 bases, with 13 bases between. Looked up from germline, CDR1 is SGHNT and CDR2 is YYREEE (reference sequence). CDR3 nucleotides: TGTGCCAGCAGCTTGAGGCGGGGGCGTACCTACGAGCAGTACTTC. It codes for CASSLRRGRTYEQYF.

This rearrangement joins TRBV5-4 to TRBJ1-3; D possibly corresponds to TRBD1 (6 bases). Germline CDR1 is SGHNT and CDR2 is YYREEE (reference sequence). The V gene lost 0 bases and the J gene lost 4 bases, with 17 bases spanning the gap. The CDR3 is made up of 17 amino acids. This chain's CDR3 is CASSLAGWGAQGNTIYF. The CDR3 DNA follows: TGTGCCAGCAGCTTGGCCGGCTGGGGGGCGCAAGGAAACACCATATATTTT. Full variable domain (remainder filled in from reference TRBV5-4 and TRBJ1-3): ETGVTQSPTHLIKTRGQQVTLRCSSQSGHNTVSWYQQALGQGPQFIFQYYREEENGRGNFPPRFSGLQFPNYSSELNVNALELDDSALYLCASSLAGWGAQGNTIYFGEGSWLTVV.

This chain uses TRBV29-1 with TRBJ2-3; 7 nucleotides align to TRBD2. With V trimmed by 6 bases and J by 0 bases, 6 bases remained unmatched. The CDR3 is 14 residues long. CDR1 is SQVTM and CDR2 is ANQGSEA in the germline V gene. The CDR3 nucleotides are TGCAGCGTGGCGGTTAGCGGGAGCACAGATACGCAGTATTTT. This codes for CSVAVSGSTDTQYF.

V usage is TRBV6-1 and J usage is TRBJ2-3, with TRBD2 identical over 11 bases. From germline, CDR1 is MNHNS and CDR2 SASEGT. This CDR3 is built from 18 residues. The junction had 8 bases not matched to a gene; V was cut back by 2 bases and J by 1 base. The CDR3 spells CASSELLAGVGGTDTQYF. The CDR3, as DNA: TGTGCCAGCAGTGAATTACTAGCGGGAGTGGGGGGCACAGATACGCAGTATTTT.

The V and J genes are TRBV4-1 and TRBJ2-2; 9 bases map to TRBD1. Germline V lookup: CDR1 MGHRA, CDR2 YSYEKL. Germline trimming cut 6 bases from V and 4 bases from J; bases unmatched to any gene: 12. The CDR3 covers 17 residues. The CDR3 sequence is CASSHTRTGASTGELFF. The CDR3 coding sequence is TGCGCCAGCAGTCATACACGGACAGGGGCGAGCACCGGGGAGCTGTTTTTT.

This chain joins TRBV15 and TRBJ2-1; TRBD2 might be the D (6 bases). V was clipped by 10 bases and J by 2 bases, with 18 bases between them. The CDR3 length is 15 residues. From germline, CDR1 is LNHNV and CDR2 YYDKDF (reference sequence). CDR3 residues: CAIRDSGGAYNEQFF. Here the CDR3 DNA reads TGTGCCATCCGGGACTCCGGAGGGGCCTACAATGAGCAGTTCTTC. Supplemented by reference TRBV15 and TRBJ2-1, the full variable domain reads DAMVIQNPRYQVTQFGKPVTLSCSQTLNHNVMYWYQQKSSQAPKLLFHYYDKDFNNEADTPDNFQSRRPNTSFCFLDIRSPGLGDTAMYLCAIRDSGGAYNEQFFGPGTRLTVL.

The chain has TRBV6-4 and TRBJ2-3, with 8 bases identical to TRBD1. The CDR3 runs to 15 residues. V lost 3 bases to trimming and J lost 1 base; unmatched junction nucleotides: 3. CDR1 MRHNA and CDR2 SNTAGT come from the germline V gene. The CDR3 bases are TGTGCCAGCAGTGAGGCGACAGGGGGCACAGATACGCAGTATTTT. Its translation is CASSEATGGTDTQYF.

V usage is TRBV14 and J usage is TRBJ2-1; D unresolved. The CDR3 sequence is 17 residues long. The germline V and J ends were trimmed by 4 bases and 0 bases, with 16 bases remaining between them. CDR1 SGHDN and CDR2 FVKESK come from the germline V gene. The CDR3 spells CASSPILGLSSYNEQFF. In DNA, the CDR3 is TGTGCCAGCAGCCCCATCTTGGGGTTGAGCTCCTACAATGAGCAGTTCTTC. Combining the CDR3 with reference TRBV14 and TRBJ2-1 gives the whole variable domain EAGVTQFPSHSVIEKGQTVTLRCDPISGHDNLYWYRRVMGKEIKFLLHFVKESKQDESGMPNNRFLAERTGGTYSTLKVQPAELEDSGVYFCASSPILGLSSYNEQFFGPGTRLTVL.

CDR3 sequence (DNA): TGTGCCAGCTCACCAGCGGGACAGTCCTACGAGCAGTACTTC. Protein: CASSPAGQSYEQYF. The V gene is TRBV18, the J gene TRBJ2-7; D might be TRBD1 (7 bases). Germline values: CDR1 KGHSH, CDR2 LQKENI. The CDR3 totals 14 residues. The ends were cut back, 2 bases at V and 1 base at J, with 9 bases in the middle.